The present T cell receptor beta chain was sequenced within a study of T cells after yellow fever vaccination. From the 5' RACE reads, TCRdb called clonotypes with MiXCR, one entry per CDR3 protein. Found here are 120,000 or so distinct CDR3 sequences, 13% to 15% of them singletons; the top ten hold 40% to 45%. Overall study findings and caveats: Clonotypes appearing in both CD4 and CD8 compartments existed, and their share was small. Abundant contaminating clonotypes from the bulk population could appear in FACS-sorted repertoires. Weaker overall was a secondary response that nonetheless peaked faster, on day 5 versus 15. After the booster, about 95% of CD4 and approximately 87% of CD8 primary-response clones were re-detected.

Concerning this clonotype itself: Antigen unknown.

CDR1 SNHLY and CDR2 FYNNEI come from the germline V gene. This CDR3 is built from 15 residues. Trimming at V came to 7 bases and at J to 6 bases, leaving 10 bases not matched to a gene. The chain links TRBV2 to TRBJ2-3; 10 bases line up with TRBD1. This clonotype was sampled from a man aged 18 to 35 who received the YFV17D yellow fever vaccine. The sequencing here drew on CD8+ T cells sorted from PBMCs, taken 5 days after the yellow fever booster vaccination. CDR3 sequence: CASKGTGAFTDTQYF. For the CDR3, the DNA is TGTGCCAGCAAAGGGACAGGGGCTTTCACCGATACGCAGTATTTT.